This TCR beta chain was identified during a study of T cell repertoires in cytomegalovirus infection. As for the study in general: Public TCR beta signatures indicated both CMV infection and matching HLA type. Broader study findings: Identification of carriers of CMV plus the relevant HLA was performed using cumulative public TCR beta family frequency. Clonotype analysis showed dominance of the ex vivo response by HLA-C-restricted CMV-specific TCR beta clonotypes.

TCRdb fed the reads into MiXCR, producing one record per CDR3 protein. The data show fewer than 350,000 distinct CDR3 sequences, with more than 8% seen just once and around 4% held by the top ten. This clonotype was detected a few times. Its target is unknown. This TCR came from a human donor in good health (CMV status not recorded). Some clones in this sample may be carry-over from other donors' samples. Specimen: PBMCs.

In nucleotides, the CDR3 is TGTGCCAGTAGTATAGATCTTAGGACCTCCAACCGGAGCAATCAGCCCCAGCATTTT. Its translation is CASSIDLRTSNRSNQPQHF. The chain is built from TRBV19 and TRBJ1-5; D gene ambiguous. In germline, CDR1 is LNHDA, CDR2 SQIVND (reference sequence). V lost 0 bases and J 1 base, leaving 19 bases between the germline ends. The CDR3 is 19 amino acids.